Each of the 4 T cell receptor beta chains below was sequenced from the same sample in a study of blood T cell repertoires in COVID-19. TCRdb's copy holds only in-frame clones and misses some; the assay was immunoSEQ multiplex PCR. There are roughly 210,000 clones in the sample; about nine tenths occur only once, and more than 7% lies in the top ten. The sample consisted of PBMCs or T cells enriched from blood (not recorded which). All receptors derive from a man aged 30-40 years in a cohort exposed to, infected with or recovered from COVID-19 (not recorded which).

This chain uses TRBV5-5 with TRBJ2-7; D is unresolved. Germline CDR1 is SGHKS and CDR2 is YYEKEE (reference sequence). The CDR3 has 15 residues. With 4 bases removed from V and 4 bases from J, the gap between germline ends came to 18 bases. CDR3 bases: TGTGCCAGCAGCAACGGTGCGGCAGCCATGTACGAGCAGTACTTC. It codes for CASSNGAAAMYEQYF.

In this sample, this clone turned up a few times. CDR3 protein: CASSVERDTQYF. The CDR3, as DNA: TGTGCCAGCAGTGTAGAAAGAGATACGCAGTATTTT. V is TRBV7-9 and J is TRBJ2-3; D unclear. The CDR3 sequence is 12 residues long. V was pared by 6 bases and J by 5 bases, with 9 bases between. CDR1 and CDR2 from the germline V gene are SEHNR and FQNEAQ (reference sequence).

V usage is TRBV11-3 and J usage is TRBJ1-1; 7 bases match TRBD1. Germline trimming cut 3 bases from V and 1 base from J; bases unmatched to any gene: 5. The CDR3 covers 15 residues. CDR1 SGHNT and CDR2 YENEEA come from the germline V gene. The CDR3: CASSLGRGTNTEAFF. The CDR3 DNA is TGTGCCAGCAGCTTGGGCAGGGGGACGAACACTGAAGCTTTCTTT.

This clone was observed once. The chain links TRBV28 to TRBJ2-7; D perhaps matches TRBD2 (5 bases). Germline V lookup: CDR1 MDHEN, CDR2 SYDVKM. The CDR3 is 12 amino acids. The CDR3: CAAAGTTYEQYF. As DNA, the CDR3 is TGTGCGGCCGCGGGTACTACCTACGAGCAGTACTTC.